The 30 T cell receptor beta chains in this list originate from one sample, sequenced in a study of cytomegalovirus exposure and HLA in healthy donors. The protocol was immunoSEQ multiplex PCR, while the TCRdb copy is restricted to in-frame clones and leaves out a portion. The sample comprises around 250,000 clones, 85% to 90% of which are singletons, and about 0.36% rests with the top ten. Sequencing was performed on PBMCs. The receptors stem from a woman aged 18-29 years in good health and CMV-seronegative.

This clone was picked up a small number of times. V is TRBV28 and J is TRBJ1-2; a weak D match, TRBD1 (5 bases). This CDR3 has 12 amino acids. The V gene's germline CDR1 is MDHEN and CDR2 SYDVKM. Trimming shortened V by 3 bases and J by 9 bases, and 11 bases separated the two germline ends. CDR3 bases: TGTGCCAGCAGTTTCGCAGGGCCCAGCTACACCTTC. Residues: CASSFAGPSYTF.

On this clone: The same CDR3 is also encoded by other DNA sequences in this sample. The chain carries TRBV18 and TRBJ1-1; unclear D gene. Germline CDR1 and CDR2: KGHSH and LQKENI. With 1 base removed from V and 5 bases from J, the gap between germline ends came to 8 bases. The CDR3 sequence is 13 residues long. Written as DNA, the CDR3 is TGTGCCAGCTCACCACAGGGCGGGACTGAAGCTTTCTTT. Translating gives CASSPQGGTEAFF.

This rearrangement joins TRBV18 to TRBJ2-5, with 10 nucleotides matching TRBD1. The CDR3 consists of 15 residues. J lost 4 bases, V lost 5 bases, and 7 bases had no gene match. CDR1 is KGHSH, CDR2 LQKENI, per germline. In DNA form, the CDR3 reads TGTGCCAGCTCAGAAGACAGGGGGCGCGGAGAGACCCAGTACTTC. Its protein is CASSEDRGRGETQYF.

This rearrangement joins TRBV23-1 to TRBJ1-1, with TRBD1 matching 10 bases. TRBV23-1 is reported as an ORF; its role is uncertain. The CDR3 loop spans 16 amino acids. Trimming took 4 bases from V and 7 from J; bases not matched to a gene: 12. In DNA form, the CDR3 reads TGCGCCAGCAGTCCGCTGCCTCCCGGGACAGGGGATGAAGCTTTCTTT. Protein product: CASSPLPPGTGDEAFF.

V usage is TRBV6-6 and J usage is TRBJ1-1; 8 nucleotides line up with TRBD1. Germline CDR1 reads MNHNY; CDR2 reads SVGAGI (reference sequence). CDR3 size: 15 residues. Germline trimming cut 0 bases from V and 4 bases from J; bases unmatched to any gene: 4. CDR3 DNA: TGTGCCAGCAGTTACTCAGCGACAGGGGTCACTGAAGCTTTCTTT. Protein: CASSYSATGVTEAFF.

The chain has TRBV28 and TRBJ1-6; D is perhaps TRBD1 (6 bases). V dropped 6 bases and J dropped 9 bases, with 15 bases sitting between them. The CDR3 is 14 residues long. Germline values: CDR1 MDHEN, CDR2 SYDVKM. CDR3: CASSGQTTVSPLHF. CDR3 nucleotide sequence: TGTGCCAGCAGCGGACAGACCACCGTTTCACCCCTCCACTTT.

V is TRBV30 and J is TRBJ2-7; perhaps TRBD1 as D (6 bases). V was shortened by 4 bases and J by 6 bases, with 22 bases between the two germline ends. The CDR3 runs to 15 residues. Germline CDR1 is GTSNPN and CDR2 is SVGIG (reference sequence). Here the CDR3 reads CAWTGASTGSFEQYF. CDR3 in DNA: TGTGCCTGGACAGGGGCCTCGACGGGGTCGTTCGAGCAGTACTTC.

V and J are TRBV7-2 and TRBJ1-3, with no clear D. V gave up 5 bases and J gave up 0 bases, with 11 bases separating them. The CDR3 totals 15 residues. Germline loops: CDR1 SGHTA, CDR2 FQGNSA. CDR3 nucleotides: TGTGCCAGCAGCCCCTACGTCGTCTCTGGAAACACCATATATTTT. It specifies CASSPYVVSGNTIYF.

The chain carries TRBV6-6 and TRBJ2-5, with D uncertain. The germline V gene encodes CDR1 MNHNY and CDR2 SVGAGI (reference sequence). Trimming removed 2 bases at V and 0 bases at J, with 4 bases between. CDR3 length: 13 residues. This CDR3 reads CASSYEDQETQYF. CDR3 coding DNA: TGTGCCAGCAGTTACGAGGACCAAGAGACCCAGTACTTC.

The chain carries TRBV28 and TRBJ2-7, with 7 positions matching TRBD1. Germline lookup yields CDR1 MDHEN and CDR2 SYDVKM. With 8 bases clipped from V and 3 bases from J, the junction kept 10 bases outside the gene matches. The CDR3 is 14 amino acids. In DNA, the CDR3 is TGTGCCAGCGTAACTCAGGGGGTTGTCTACGAGCAGTACTTC. Translation: CASVTQGVVYEQYF.

The CDR3 spells CASSWTHGDIQYF. CDR3 in DNA: TGTGCCAGCAGCTGGACTCACGGGGACATTCAGTACTTC. V and J are TRBV7-3 and TRBJ2-4; perhaps TRBD2 as D (5 bases). V dropped 4 bases and J dropped 8 bases, with 12 bases sitting between them. The CDR3 length is 13 residues. In germline, CDR1 is SGHTA, CDR2 FQGTGA.

J is TRBJ2-1 and V is TRBV7-3, with TRBD2 as a possible D gene (6 bases). CDR3 length: 15 amino acids. Germline V gene data show CDR1 as SGHTA and CDR2 as FQGTGA. The V and J ends lost 1 base and 3 bases respectively, with 10 bases between them. The CDR3 loop is CASSLSGDNYNEQFF. DNA of the CDR3: TGTGCCAGCAGCTTAAGCGGGGATAACTACAATGAGCAGTTCTTC. Supplemented by reference TRBV7-3 and TRBJ2-1, the full variable domain reads GAGVSQTPSNKVTEKGKYVELRCDPISGHTALYWYRQSLGQGPEFLIYFQGTGAADDSGLPNDRFFAVRPEGSVSTLKIQRTERGDSAVYLCASSLSGDNYNEQFFGPGTRLTVL.

Here the CDR3 DNA reads TGCGCCAGCAGTTATAGCGGGGGCAGCGCGGACATTCAGTACTTC. It encodes CASSYSGGSADIQYF. The rearrangement links TRBV4-1 to TRBJ2-4; 9 nucleotides match TRBD2. The germline V gene has CDR1 MGHRA and CDR2 YSYEKL. The length of the CDR3 is 15 residues. The ends lost 6 bases at V and 8 bases at J; junction bases unmatched: 11.

The gene calls are TRBV4-1 and TRBJ1-5, with D perhaps TRBD1 (6 bases). Trimming shortened V by 1 base and J by 4 bases, and 17 bases separated the two germline ends. The CDR3 runs 17 residues. Germline V lookup: CDR1 MGHRA, CDR2 YSYEKL. The CDR3 nucleotides read TGCGCCAGCAGCCAAGGTCCAGGGGAACGTTATAATCAGCCCCAGCATTTT. Translated, it gives CASSQGPGERYNQPQHF.

In its sample, this clone was seen once. This chain links TRBV20-1 with TRBJ2-5; D remains ambiguous. CDR1 is DFQATT, CDR2 SNEGSKA, per germline (reference sequence). With 6 bases removed from V and 2 bases from J, the gap between germline ends came to 7 bases. The CDR3 contains 11 residues. CDR3 coding DNA: TGCAGTGCCGTACAGCAAGAGACCCAGTACTTC. Its protein product is CSAVQQETQYF.

V usage is TRBV7-2 and J usage is TRBJ2-5, with 16 bases that match TRBD2. The CDR3 extends over 17 amino acids. Germline V gives CDR1 SGHTA, CDR2 FQGNSA. V shed 4 bases, J shed 4 bases, and the junction held 6 bases outside the gene matches. The CDR3 protein is CASSSSGLAGGRETQYF. In DNA form, the CDR3 reads TGTGCCAGCAGCTCATCGGGACTAGCGGGGGGGAGAGAGACCCAGTACTTC.

The chain recombines TRBV10-1 with TRBJ1-1, with unresolved D. Germline-derived CDR1 and CDR2 are WNHNN and SYGVQD (reference sequence). V was pared by 4 bases and J by 0 bases, with 6 bases between. The CDR3 runs 13 residues. The CDR3: CASSVTLNTEAFF. CDR3 bases: TGCGCCAGCAGTGTGACACTGAACACTGAAGCTTTCTTT.

The chain has TRBV6-6 and TRBJ1-2; possibly TRBD1 for D (5 bases). This CDR3 contains 15 residues. V lost 2 bases to trimming and J lost 4 bases, with 14 bases between them. The germline gives CDR1 MNHNY, CDR2 SVGAGI (reference sequence). CDR3 in amino acids: CASSYLGAGFYGYTF. DNA for the CDR3: TGTGCCAGCAGTTACCTTGGGGCGGGGTTCTATGGCTACACCTTC.

Only one count was recorded for this clone. The chain combines TRBV10-3 with TRBJ1-1; 7 bases line up with TRBD1. After removal of 8 bases from V and 1 base from J, the junction contained 4 bases not matched to a gene. CDR1 is ENHRY and CDR2 is SYGVKD in the germline V gene. The CDR3 has 13 amino acids. The CDR3 sequence: CAISTGWNTEAFF. Here the CDR3 DNA reads TGTGCCATCTCGACAGGGTGGAACACTGAAGCTTTCTTT.

This chain joins TRBV11-2 and TRBJ2-3; weak D call: TRBD2 (5 bases). Trimming removed 2 bases at V and 3 bases at J, with 15 bases between. Germline V lookup: CDR1 SGHAT, CDR2 FQNNGV. This CDR3 comprises 16 residues. Here the CDR3 reads CASSLSLMPGTDTQYF. The DNA of the CDR3 is TGTGCCAGCAGCTTAAGTCTGATGCCGGGGACAGATACGCAGTATTTT.

This clone was picked up one time. A junction end diverges from the germline sequence, so it may reflect a read error. The rearrangement links TRBV7-7 to TRBJ2-7, with TRBD2 matching 8 bases. CDR1 is SSHAT and CDR2 is FNYEAQ in the germline V gene (reference sequence). The CDR3 totals 14 residues. The CDR3 protein is CASSSTSASYEQYF. For the CDR3, the DNA is TGTGCTAGCAGCTCGACTAGCGCGTCCTACGAGCAGTACTTC.

The chain joins TRBV10-3 to TRBJ2-4; weak D call: TRBD2 (5 bases). The CDR3 has 15 amino acids. Germline CDR1 ENHRY, CDR2 SYGVKD. V was pared by 3 bases and J by 3 bases, with 12 bases between. In DNA, the CDR3 is TGTGCCATCAGTGAAGGTCCGGGGAGCAAAAACATTCAGTACTTC. Protein: CAISEGPGSKNIQYF.

In its sample, this clone was seen once. The chain combines TRBV28 with TRBJ2-1; 12 bases agree with TRBD2. Germline CDR1 reads MDHEN; CDR2 reads SYDVKM. This CDR3 has 14 residues. V lost 6 bases to trimming and J lost 9 bases; unmatched junction nucleotides: 6. The CDR3 loop reads CASRPSGGAGEQFF. For the CDR3, the DNA is TGTGCCAGCAGACCTAGCGGGGGGGCCGGTGAGCAGTTCTTC.

The chain links TRBV7-6 to TRBJ1-4; D unresolved. CDR1 is SGHVS, CDR2 FNYEAQ, per germline. V lost 1 base and J 3 bases, leaving 18 bases between the germline ends. The CDR3 consists of 18 residues. CDR3 DNA: TGTGCCAGCAGCTTAGTATTACGAGGAACTCCGGCTAATGAAAAACTGTTTTTT. Its protein product is CASSLVLRGTPANEKLFF.

V is TRBV11-2 and J is TRBJ1-2; TRBD1 might be the D (5 bases). The CDR3 contains 14 residues. Trimming pared 4 bases from V and 1 base from J, leaving 10 bases between. Germline V gene lookup returns CDR1 SGHAT and CDR2 FQNNGV. The CDR3 DNA reads as TGTGCCAGCAGCTGGGGGGGTAGTAACTATGGCTACACCTTC. It encodes CASSWGGSNYGYTF. The full variable domain, in which reference TRBV11-2 and TRBJ1-2 provide the parts outside the CDR3, is EAGVAQSPRYKIIEKRQSVAFWCNPISGHATLYWYQQILGQGPKLLIQFQNNGVVDDSQLPKDRFSAERLKGVDSTLKIQPAKLEDSAVYLCASSWGGSNYGYTFGSGTRLTVV.

In the case of this clone: The junction shows a germline mismatch at one end, possibly a read error. This chain links TRBV10-3 with TRBJ2-7; 7 nucleotides match TRBD1. Germline CDR1 reads ENHRY; CDR2 reads SYGVKD. CDR3 size: 14 residues. CDR3 sequence (DNA): TGTGCCATCAGTTCCGGGACAGAGGCCTACGGGCAGTACTTC. It is translated as CAISSGTEAYGQYF.

The V gene is TRBV6-1, the J gene TRBJ2-5, with 8 bases matching TRBD1. This CDR3 spans 17 amino acids. The junction had 11 bases not matched to a gene; V was cut back by 3 bases and J by 2 bases. Germline lookup yields CDR1 MNHNS and CDR2 SASEGT. CDR3 nucleotide sequence: TGTGCCAGCAGTGAGTTCCAGGGGGCGACGGGTCAAGAGACCCAGTACTTC. This sequence encodes CASSEFQGATGQETQYF.

The rearrangement joins TRBV5-5 to TRBJ2-2; 7 bases are a match to TRBD1. The CDR3 runs to 14 residues. Germline CDR1 SGHKS, CDR2 YYEKEE (reference sequence). V dropped 0 bases and J dropped 4; count of bases not matched to a gene: 0. Here the CDR3 reads CASSLDRGTGELFF. CDR3 coding DNA: TGTGCCAGCAGCTTGGACAGGGGCACCGGGGAGCTGTTTTTT.

The CDR3 DNA sequence: TGTGCCAGCAGCGTAGCTGGCGGGGGGAGAACAGATACGCAGTATTTT. Translation: CASSVAGGGRTDTQYF. The chain joins TRBV9 to TRBJ2-3, with 8 bases lining up with TRBD2. With 0 bases clipped from V and 3 bases from J, the junction kept 6 bases outside the gene matches. This CDR3 has 16 amino acids. CDR1 and CDR2 from the germline V gene are SGDLS and YYNGEE.

This clone was found once. V is TRBV10-3 and J is TRBJ2-1; D is possibly TRBD1 (6 bases). The CDR3 consists of 15 residues. Germline CDR1 is ENHRY and CDR2 is SYGVKD. V lost 2 bases, J lost 0 bases, and 8 bases lay in between. The CDR3: CAISERTASYNEQFF. CDR3 DNA: TGTGCCATCAGTGAGAGGACAGCCTCCTACAATGAGCAGTTCTTC.